The text below deals with one T cell receptor (beta chain). Its antigen is not identified. The data were obtained in a study of human T cells and chemical hapten exposure. Background on the study: All patients underwent weekly scalp dosing with diphenylcyclopropenone for the full roughly 25-week study.

Study results and limitations: Since the donors had alopecia, their immune response may not be the same as that of healthy people.

Unique molecular identifiers were linked by the library to individual cDNA molecules. Source study methods: Sample TCR totals centred on a median of about 92,000, ranging roughly 23,224 to 700,000. Via MiXCR, TCRdb re-called the RACE reads, giving one row per CDR3 protein. These V and J calls rely on TCRdb rather than the paper's analysis. This sample has 55,000 to 85,000 distinct CDR3 sequences, with 9.8% found just once. Time point in this sample: patch test 1, 2 weeks after DPC sensitization. As to treatment: therapeutic diphenylcyclopropenone sensitization with weekly scalp DPC. Material: whole blood, obtained in connection with sensitization to the hapten diphenylcyclopropenone (DPC). This sequence was found in a woman in her forties with alopecia areata. Some clones in this sample may be carry-over from other donors' samples.

CDR3 DNA sequence: TGTGCCAGCAGAAACGAGGGGTACGAGCAGTACTTC. Amino acid sequence: CASRNEGYEQYF. The chain recombines TRBV5-8 with TRBJ2-7; D could derive from TRBD1 or TRBD2 (5 bases each). Germline V CDR1 and CDR2: SGHTS, YDEGEE. The CDR3 length is 12 residues. V lost 5 bases and J 4 bases, leaving 10 bases between the germline ends.